This TCR beta chain was recorded in a study of blood T cells in healthy people across ages. Together with a sample-barcoded 5' primer, a J-beta primer mix was included in a second PCR lasting about 7 to 11 cycles. Using its own MiXCR run on the 5' RACE reads, TCRdb lists one record per CDR3 protein. The data contain about 1.5 million distinct CDR3 sequences, 35% to 45% of them singletons. Germline lookup yields CDR1 SGHTA and CDR2 FQGNSA. This CDR3 is 15 amino acids long. The V end lost 1 base, the J end lost 1 base, and 11 bases lay between the germline ends. The source material was blood. J is TRBJ2-7 and V is TRBV7-2; D is unclear. This sequence originates from a woman aged 18-29 years in good health. CDR3: CASSLGLRNSYEQYF. The CDR3 nucleotides are TGTGCCAGCAGCTTAGGTTTACGGAATTCCTACGAGCAGTACTTC.